This TCR beta chain was sequenced in a study of blood T cells in healthy people across ages. The CDR3 extends over 14 amino acids. The V end lost 0 bases, the J end lost 2 bases, and 5 bases lay between the germline ends. The germline V gene encodes CDR1 LGHNA and CDR2 YSLEER. With a J-beta primer mix and a sample-barcoded 5' primer, a second PCR ran about 7 to 11 cycles. TCRdb independently ran MiXCR on the 5' RACE reads; one entry per CDR3 protein. This sample carries approximately 1.5 million distinct CDR3 sequences, around 40% of them seen once, and the ten largest clones take 4%. The sample taken for sequencing was blood. The chain uses TRBV4-3 and TRBJ1-3; D is ambiguous. The receptor's source is a woman in her late teens or twenties in good health. The CDR3 sequence: CASSQEFAGNTIYF. CDR3 bases: TGCGCCAGCAGCCAAGAATTCGCTGGAAACACCATATATTTT.